The 31 T cell receptor beta chains presented below share a single source sample, sequenced in a study of T-cell memory formation after mild COVID-19. TCRdb reprocessed the 5' RACE reads via MiXCR and lists one record per CDR3 protein. The table includes about 120,000 distinct CDR3 sequences, roughly 15% detected once. The sample comprised PBMCs or a T cell subset sorted from them (not recorded which). The receptor source for this set is an adult woman who had mild COVID-19 (a few samples of this study predate the infection). Cell type and time point are not known.

This clonotype has ten or more counts. The CDR3: CAITGGGITDTQYF. The DNA for the CDR3 is TGTGCCATTACGGGGGGCGGGATCACAGATACGCAGTATTTT. The V and J genes are TRBV15 and TRBJ2-3; the D gene is possibly TRBD2 (7 bases). Trimming left V 10 bases short and J 2 bases short, with 16 bases between. The CDR3 loop spans 14 amino acids. The germline gives CDR1 LNHNV, CDR2 YYDKDF (reference sequence).

The chain links TRBV18 to TRBJ2-7; D not certain. V was shortened by 2 bases and J by 3 bases, with 14 bases between the two germline ends. The germline V gene encodes CDR1 KGHSH and CDR2 LQKENI. This CDR3 region has 15 residues. CDR3 sequence reads: CASSPGFGFNYEQYF. In DNA form, the CDR3 reads TGTGCCAGCTCACCAGGGTTCGGCTTCAACTACGAGCAGTACTTC.

This clonotype has only a few counts. The V call is TRBV27, the J call TRBJ2-7; D is undetermined. V was cut by 6 bases and J by 0 bases, with 6 bases left in between. Germline V gene data show CDR1 as MNHEY and CDR2 as SMNVEV (reference sequence). This CDR3 is built from 12 residues. This CDR3 is CASRGFSYEQYF. In DNA form, the CDR3 reads TGTGCCAGCAGGGGGTTCTCCTACGAGCAGTACTTC.

V usage is TRBV19 and J usage is TRBJ1-2; tentative D call: TRBD1 (5 bases). The germline V gene has CDR1 LNHDA and CDR2 SQIVND (reference sequence). The CDR3 is made up of 14 amino acids. Trimming took off 4 bases at V and 6 bases at J, with 15 bases between the two ends. CDR3 protein: CASSTTDILDGYTF. The CDR3, as DNA: TGTGCCAGTAGTACGACAGATATCCTGGATGGCTACACCTTC.

A few counts support this clonotype. This chain connects TRBV7-8 to TRBJ2-1, with TRBD2 as a possible D gene (6 bases). CDR3 length equals 15 residues. Trimming removed 4 bases at V and 7 bases at J, with 17 bases between. Germline V CDR1 and CDR2: SGHVS, FQNEAQ. The DNA of the CDR3 is TGTGCCAGCAGCTCGGGGAGGCTGGGTAAGAATGAGCAGTTCTTC. It is translated as CASSSGRLGKNEQFF.

This clonotype showed up many times. This sequence joins TRBV6-1 and TRBJ2-1; 9 bases are shared with TRBD1. Trimming took 8 bases from V and 6 from J; bases not matched to a gene: 14. Germline V gene sequence: CDR1 MNHNS, CDR2 SASEGT. The CDR3 length is 16 residues. The CDR3, as DNA: TGTGCCAGCGGCGCTAGGGGACAGGGAAGTCCCAATGAGCAGTTCTTC. Its protein product is CASGARGQGSPNEQFF.

This clonotype appeared a few times. The V and J genes are TRBV20-1 and TRBJ2-5, with TRBD2 matching over 14 bases. This CDR3 spans 16 amino acids. Germline V gene data show CDR1 as DFQATT and CDR2 as SNEGSKA (reference sequence). V dropped 6 bases and J dropped 2; count of bases not matched to a gene: 8. In DNA, the CDR3 is TGCAGTGCGAAAGGGACTAGCGGGAGCGTACAAGAGACCCAGTACTTC. The encoded protein is CSAKGTSGSVQETQYF.

This clonotype has more than one count but fewer than ten. The chain couples TRBV5-6 to TRBJ1-5, with 7 bases fitting TRBD1. Germline V gene data show CDR1 as SGHDT and CDR2 as YYEEEE. Unmatched junction bases numbered 2, after V lost 0 bases and J lost 2 bases. The CDR3 covers 15 residues. In nucleotides, the CDR3 is TGTGCCAGCAGCTTGGGGCAGGGGGGCAATCAGCCCCAGCATTTT. Translating gives CASSLGQGGNQPQHF.

This clonotype has at least ten counts. This chain joins TRBV12-3 or TRBV12-4 and TRBJ2-5; 7 bases are a match to TRBD1. Unmatched junction bases numbered 8, after V lost 5 bases and J lost 5 bases. The CDR3 sequence is 14 residues long. The CDR3 region is CASSLSDRRETQYF. The CDR3 DNA sequence: TGTGCCAGCAGTCTCTCGGACAGGAGGGAGACCCAGTACTTC.

The V call is TRBV24-1, the J call TRBJ2-7, with 9 bases identical to TRBD1. The CDR3 spans 15 residues. Trimming at V came to 4 bases and at J to 2 bases, leaving 5 bases not matched to a gene. From germline, CDR1 is KGHDR and CDR2 SFDVKD. CDR3 sequence: CATSDGTGIAYEQYF. The CDR3 DNA reads TGTGCCACCAGTGACGGGACAGGGATTGCCTACGAGCAGTACTTC.

In its sample, this clonotype was seen many times. The V gene is TRBV5-1, the J gene TRBJ2-2; perhaps TRBD1 as D (6 bases). Germline V gives CDR1 SGHRS, CDR2 YFSETQ. The V end was cut by 1 base, the J end by 16 bases, with 17 bases between. The CDR3 totals 13 residues. CDR3 DNA sequence: TGCGCCAGCAGCTTGACCCCAGGGGAGTGGCCGTTTTTT. As protein: CASSLTPGEWPFF.

This clonotype turned up a few times. The chain uses TRBV5-1 and TRBJ2-7; D may be TRBD1 (6 bases). V gave up 4 bases and J gave up 6 bases, with 23 bases separating them. There are 16 residues in the CDR3. Germline V gene data show CDR1 as SGHRS and CDR2 as YFSETQ. Here the CDR3 DNA reads TGCGCCAGCAGCCAGGGGTCAGGTCAGGGAGACGTCGAGCAGTACTTC. Amino acids: CASSQGSGQGDVEQYF.

The CDR3 here is CASSQDRGVEQYF. The CDR3 DNA sequence: TGTGCCAGCAGCCAAGATAGGGGCGTCGAGCAGTACTTC. The chain combines TRBV14 with TRBJ2-7; perhaps TRBD1 as D (5 bases). The CDR3 is 13 amino acids. V dropped 0 bases and J dropped 6 bases, with 9 bases sitting between them. Germline values: CDR1 SGHDN, CDR2 FVKESK.

The V call is TRBV12-3 or TRBV12-4, the J call TRBJ2-1; possible D gene TRBD1, 6 bases. Trimming pared 2 bases from V and 5 bases from J, leaving 10 bases between. This CDR3 comprises 14 residues. The CDR3: CASSLPQGNNEQFF. CDR3 nucleotides: TGTGCCAGCAGTTTACCCCAGGGGAACAATGAGCAGTTCTTC.

This clonotype was observed at least ten times. The V and J genes are TRBV20-1 and TRBJ1-5; D is uncertain. V lost 1 base to trimming and J lost 7 bases, with 14 bases between them. Germline V lookup: CDR1 DFQATT, CDR2 SNEGSKA (reference sequence). This CDR3 region has 14 residues. CDR3 in amino acids: CSARGPDLGQPQHF. CDR3 in DNA: TGCAGTGCTAGAGGCCCTGACCTGGGACAGCCCCAGCATTTT.

The rearrangement joins TRBV7-9 to TRBJ2-1; 9 bases are a match to TRBD2. This CDR3 contains 15 residues. Unmatched junction bases numbered 2, after V lost 5 bases and J lost 0 bases. From germline, CDR1 is SEHNR and CDR2 FQNEAQ (reference sequence). The CDR3 sequence: CASSERGASYNEQFF. For the CDR3, the DNA is TGTGCCAGCAGCGAGCGGGGGGCCTCCTACAATGAGCAGTTCTTC.

The gene calls are TRBV12-3 or TRBV12-4 and TRBJ1-5, with TRBD1 matching over 7 bases. The CDR3 is 19 amino acids. With 4 bases clipped from V and 0 bases from J, the junction kept 15 bases outside the gene matches. The CDR3 reads CASSWRLVDRVNSNQPQHF. DNA of the CDR3: TGTGCCAGCAGTTGGCGTTTGGTCGACAGGGTCAATAGCAATCAGCCCCAGCATTTT.

This clonotype has just a few counts. For the CDR3, the DNA is TGTGCCAGCAGAAACCCTGAGGGGGGGCCGGGGACCCAGTACTTC. Translation gives CASRNPEGGPGTQYF. The chain uses TRBV6-6 and TRBJ2-5, with D perhaps TRBD2 (7 bases). This CDR3 has 15 residues. CDR1 is MNHNY and CDR2 is SVGAGI in the germline V gene (reference sequence). V dropped 6 bases and J dropped 7 bases, with 21 bases sitting between them.

This clonotype was seen a few times. The rearrangement links TRBV12-3 or TRBV12-4 to TRBJ2-1; 7 nucleotides line up with TRBD1. CDR3 length: 15 amino acids. V gave up 0 bases and J gave up 1 base; unmatched junction bases: 0. The CDR3, as DNA: TGTGCCAGCAGTTTAGCGGGACAGTCCTACAATGAGCAGTTCTTC. Translation gives CASSLAGQSYNEQFF.

V is TRBV10-3 and J is TRBJ2-4, with a weak D call TRBD2 (5 bases). Germline V gene lookup returns CDR1 ENHRY and CDR2 SYGVKD. V was shortened by 0 bases and J by 4 bases, with 7 bases between the two germline ends. This CDR3 region has 14 residues. The CDR3 sequence: CAISESSGKNIQYF. CDR3 bases: TGTGCCATCAGTGAGTCGAGCGGAAAAAACATTCAGTACTTC.

Only a few counts were recorded for this clonotype. The rearrangement joins TRBV19 to TRBJ2-2; the match to TRBD1 covers 7 bases. Germline CDR1 is LNHDA and CDR2 is SQIVND (reference sequence). Trimming removed 5 bases from V and 4 bases from J; junction bases left unmatched: 7. This CDR3 contains 15 residues. CDR3 sequence (DNA): TGTGCCAGTAGTCGGCGACAGGGATTCACCGGGGAGCTGTTTTTT. Amino acid sequence: CASSRRQGFTGELFF.

This clonotype has just a few counts. The gene calls are TRBV9 and TRBJ1-2; D is unclear. The CDR3 totals 13 residues. Trimming stripped 0 bases from V and 0 bases from J, with 3 bases between. CDR1 SGDLS and CDR2 YYNGEE come from the germline V gene. CDR3 sequence (DNA): TGTGCCAGCAGCGTAGGGACTAACTATGGCTACACCTTC. This codes for CASSVGTNYGYTF. Full variable domain (remainder filled in from reference TRBV9 and TRBJ1-2): DSGVTQTPKHLITATGQRVTLRCSPRSGDLSVYWYQQSLDQGLQFLIQYYNGEERAKGNILERFSAQQFPDLHSELNLSSLELGDSALYFCASSVGTNYGYTFGSGTRLTVV.

The rearrangement uses TRBV19 and TRBJ2-1, with D perhaps matching TRBD2 (6 bases). The CDR3 is 15 residues long. Germline CDR1 is LNHDA and CDR2 is SQIVND (reference sequence). With 1 base removed from V and 3 bases from J, the gap between germline ends came to 10 bases. CDR3: CASSIVQTSYNEQFF. The CDR3 nucleotides are TGTGCCAGTAGTATAGTTCAGACTAGCTACAATGAGCAGTTCTTC.

The rearrangement links TRBV5-1 to TRBJ2-5, with D unclear. Germline CDR1 SGHRS, CDR2 YFSETQ. Trimming left V 6 bases short and J 5 bases short, with 8 bases between. The CDR3 loop spans 11 amino acids. CDR3 residues: CASTGTETQYF. CDR3 DNA sequence: TGCGCCAGCACCGGTACGGAGACCCAGTACTTC.

This clonotype showed up just a few times. The rearrangement uses TRBV6-2 or TRBV6-3 and TRBJ2-7; 8 bases match TRBD2. Trimming at V came to 5 bases and at J to 3 bases, leaving 3 bases not matched to a gene. The length of the CDR3 is 13 residues. Germline V CDR1 and CDR2: MNHEY, SVGEGT. The CDR3 is CASSPGLVYEQYF. CDR3 bases: TGTGCCAGCAGTCCGGGACTAGTCTACGAGCAGTACTTC.

V gene TRBV7-9 combines with J gene TRBJ2-4, with D unclear. V dropped 3 bases and J dropped 1 base, with 13 bases sitting between them. This CDR3 spans 16 amino acids. The germline gives CDR1 SEHNR, CDR2 FQNEAQ (reference sequence). CDR3 nucleotide sequence: TGTGCCAGCAGCTTGGGCGGAGTGGGGGCCAAAAACATTCAGTACTTC. Its translation: CASSLGGVGAKNIQYF.

The chain couples TRBV29-1 to TRBJ1-1; TRBD1 is a possible D gene (5 bases). Germline loops: CDR1 SQVTM, CDR2 ANQGSEA. Trimming cost V 1 base and J 0 bases, with 9 bases left between them. The CDR3 spans 14 residues. This CDR3 is CSVEGRGLNTEAFF. The DNA for the CDR3 is TGCAGCGTTGAAGGGCGGGGGTTGAACACTGAAGCTTTCTTT. The complete variable domain, with remaining parts taken from reference TRBV29-1 and TRBJ1-1, reads SAVISQKPSRDICQRGTSLTIQCQVDSQVTMMFWYRQQPGQSLTLIATANQGSEATYESGFVIDKFPISRPNLTFSTLTVSNMSPEDSSIYLCSVEGRGLNTEAFFGQGTRLTVV.

The rearrangement links TRBV4-3 to TRBJ2-7; 9 bases line up with TRBD2. The J segment lost 3 bases and the V segment lost 1 base, leaving 4 bases of the junction unmatched. This CDR3 has 15 amino acids. Germline loops: CDR1 LGHNA, CDR2 YSLEER. The CDR3 loop is CASSQGREGRYEQYF. The CDR3 DNA is TGCGCCAGCAGCCAAGGGCGGGAGGGCCGCTACGAGCAGTACTTC.

This clonotype was seen a few times. This chain links TRBV5-6 with TRBJ2-1; TRBD2 matches 11 bases. The CDR3 is made up of 15 amino acids. CDR1 SGHDT and CDR2 YYEEEE come from the germline V gene. With 2 bases clipped from V and 7 bases from J, the junction kept 5 bases outside the gene matches. The CDR3 DNA is TGTGCCAGCAGCTTCGGGACTAGCGGAATAAATGAGCAGTTCTTC. This encodes CASSFGTSGINEQFF.

The chain carries TRBV30 and TRBJ2-1; the match to TRBD2 covers 14 bases. Germline CDR1 is GTSNPN and CDR2 is SVGIG (reference sequence). The CDR3 extends over 15 amino acids. V was clipped by 1 base and J by 8 bases; unmatched bases: 4. The CDR3 here is CAWSEGTSGSDEQFF. As DNA, the CDR3 is TGTGCCTGGAGTGAAGGGACTAGCGGGAGCGATGAGCAGTTCTTC.

This clonotype was seen a handful of times. The chain links TRBV7-8 to TRBJ2-2, with TRBD2 as a possible D gene (5 bases). Germline V gene lookup returns CDR1 SGHVS and CDR2 FQNEAQ. The CDR3 is 14 residues long. Trimming left V 3 bases short and J 6 bases short, with 11 bases between. CDR3 residues: CASSFSTGSGELFF. CDR3 nucleotide sequence: TGTGCCAGCAGCTTCTCAACGGGGTCCGGGGAGCTGTTTTTT.